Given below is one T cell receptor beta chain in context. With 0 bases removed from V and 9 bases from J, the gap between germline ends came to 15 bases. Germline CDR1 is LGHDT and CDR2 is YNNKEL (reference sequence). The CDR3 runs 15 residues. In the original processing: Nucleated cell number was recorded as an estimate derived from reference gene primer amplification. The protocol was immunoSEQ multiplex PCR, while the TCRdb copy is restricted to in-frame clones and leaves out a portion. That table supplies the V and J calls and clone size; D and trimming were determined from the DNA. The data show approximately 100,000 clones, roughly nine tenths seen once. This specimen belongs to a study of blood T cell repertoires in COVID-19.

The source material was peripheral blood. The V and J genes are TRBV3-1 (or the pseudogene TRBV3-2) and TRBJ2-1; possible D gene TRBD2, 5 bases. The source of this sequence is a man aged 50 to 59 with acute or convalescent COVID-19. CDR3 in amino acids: CASSQERVPPGEQFF. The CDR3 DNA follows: TGTGCCAGCAGCCAAGAGAGGGTGCCGCCAGGTGAGCAGTTCTTC.